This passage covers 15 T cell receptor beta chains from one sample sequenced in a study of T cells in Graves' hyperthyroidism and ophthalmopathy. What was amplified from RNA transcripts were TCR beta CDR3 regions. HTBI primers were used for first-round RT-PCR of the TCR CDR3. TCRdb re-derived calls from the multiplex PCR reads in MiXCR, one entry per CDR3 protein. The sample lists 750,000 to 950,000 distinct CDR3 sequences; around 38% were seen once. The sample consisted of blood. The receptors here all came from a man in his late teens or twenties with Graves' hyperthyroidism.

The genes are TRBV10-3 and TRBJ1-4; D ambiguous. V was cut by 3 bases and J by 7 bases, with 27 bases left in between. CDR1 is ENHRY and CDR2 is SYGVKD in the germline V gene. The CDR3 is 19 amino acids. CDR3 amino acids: CAISEGTANTGELSEKLFF. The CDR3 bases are TGTGCCATCAGTGAAGGCACCGCGAACACCGGGGAGCTGAGTGAAAAACTGTTTTTT.

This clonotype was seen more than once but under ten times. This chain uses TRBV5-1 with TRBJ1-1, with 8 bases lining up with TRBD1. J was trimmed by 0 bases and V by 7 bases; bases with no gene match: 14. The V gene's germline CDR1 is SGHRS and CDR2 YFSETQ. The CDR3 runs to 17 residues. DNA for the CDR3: TGCGCCAGCGCCTCGACCGCCACAGGGGGACTGAACACTGAAGCTTTCTTT. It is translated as CASASTATGGLNTEAFF.

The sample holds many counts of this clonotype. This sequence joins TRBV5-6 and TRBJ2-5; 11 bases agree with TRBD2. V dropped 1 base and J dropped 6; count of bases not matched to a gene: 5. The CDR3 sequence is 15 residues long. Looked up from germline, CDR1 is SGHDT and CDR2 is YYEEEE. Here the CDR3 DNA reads TGTGCCAGCAGCTTGCGTAGCGGGGGGGCAAAGACCCAGTACTTC. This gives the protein CASSLRSGGAKTQYF.

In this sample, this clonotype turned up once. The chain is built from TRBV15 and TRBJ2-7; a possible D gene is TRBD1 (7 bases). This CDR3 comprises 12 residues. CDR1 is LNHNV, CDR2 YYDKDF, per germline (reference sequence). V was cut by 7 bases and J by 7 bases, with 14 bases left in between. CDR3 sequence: CATMEGAREQYF. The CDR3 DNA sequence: TGTGCCACCATGGAGGGGGCGAGAGAGCAGTACTTC.

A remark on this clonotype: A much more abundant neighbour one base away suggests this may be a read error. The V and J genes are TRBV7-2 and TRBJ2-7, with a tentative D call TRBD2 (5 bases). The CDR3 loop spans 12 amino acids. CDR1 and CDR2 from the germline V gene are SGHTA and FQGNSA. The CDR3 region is CASSRLGDEKYF. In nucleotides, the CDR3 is TGTGCCAGCAGCCGGTTGGGAGACGAGAAGTACTTC.

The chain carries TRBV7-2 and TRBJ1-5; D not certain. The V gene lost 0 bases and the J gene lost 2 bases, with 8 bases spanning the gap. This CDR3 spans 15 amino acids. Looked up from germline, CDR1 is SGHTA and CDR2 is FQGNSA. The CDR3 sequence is CASSLAGYGNQPQHF. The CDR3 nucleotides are TGTGCCAGCAGCTTAGCGGGTTATGGCAATCAGCCCCAGCATTTT.

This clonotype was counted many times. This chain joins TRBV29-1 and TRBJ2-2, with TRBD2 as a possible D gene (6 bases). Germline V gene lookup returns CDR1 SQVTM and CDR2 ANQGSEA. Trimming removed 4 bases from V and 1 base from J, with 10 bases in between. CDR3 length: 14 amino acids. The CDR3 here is CSVVTGGNTGELFF. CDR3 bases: TGCAGCGTTGTAACCGGGGGGAACACCGGGGAGCTGTTTTTT.

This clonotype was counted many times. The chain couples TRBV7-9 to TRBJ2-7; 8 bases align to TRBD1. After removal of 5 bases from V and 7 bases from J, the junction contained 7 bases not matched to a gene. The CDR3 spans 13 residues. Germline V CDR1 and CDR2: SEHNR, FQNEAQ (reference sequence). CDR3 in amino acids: CASSLGQVGEQYF. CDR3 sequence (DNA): TGTGCCAGCAGCCTGGGACAGGTTGGAGAGCAGTACTTC.

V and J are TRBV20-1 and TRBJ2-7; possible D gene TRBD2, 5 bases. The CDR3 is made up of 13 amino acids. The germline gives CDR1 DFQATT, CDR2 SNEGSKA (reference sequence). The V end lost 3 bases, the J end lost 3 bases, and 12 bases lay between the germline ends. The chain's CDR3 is CSASQEAFYEQYF. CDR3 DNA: TGCAGTGCTAGTCAGGAGGCATTCTACGAGCAGTACTTC.

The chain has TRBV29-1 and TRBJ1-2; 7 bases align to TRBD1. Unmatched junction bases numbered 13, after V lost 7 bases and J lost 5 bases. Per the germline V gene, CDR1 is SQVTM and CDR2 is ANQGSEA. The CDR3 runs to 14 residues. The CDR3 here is CSGSTGADSYGYTF. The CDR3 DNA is TGCAGCGGAAGTACAGGGGCCGACAGTTATGGCTACACCTTC.

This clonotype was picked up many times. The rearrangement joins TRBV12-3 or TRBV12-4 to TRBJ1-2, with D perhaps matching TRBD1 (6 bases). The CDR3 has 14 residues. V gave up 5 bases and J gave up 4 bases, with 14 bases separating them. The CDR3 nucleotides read TGTGCCAGCAGTGGACAGTTTCTCCCCTATGGCTACACCTTC. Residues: CASSGQFLPYGYTF.

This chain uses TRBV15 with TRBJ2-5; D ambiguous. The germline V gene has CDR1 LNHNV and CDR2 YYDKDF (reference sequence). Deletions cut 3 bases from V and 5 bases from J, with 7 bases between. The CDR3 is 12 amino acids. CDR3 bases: TGTGCCACCAGCAGGGGCGCGGAGACCCAGTACTTC. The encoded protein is CATSRGAETQYF.

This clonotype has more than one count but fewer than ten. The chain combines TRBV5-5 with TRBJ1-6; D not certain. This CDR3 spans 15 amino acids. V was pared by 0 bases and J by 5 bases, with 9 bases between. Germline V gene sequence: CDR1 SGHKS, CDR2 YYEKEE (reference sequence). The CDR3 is CASSLEQAHNSPLHF. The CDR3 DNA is TGTGCCAGCAGCTTGGAGCAGGCCCATAATTCACCCCTCCACTTT.

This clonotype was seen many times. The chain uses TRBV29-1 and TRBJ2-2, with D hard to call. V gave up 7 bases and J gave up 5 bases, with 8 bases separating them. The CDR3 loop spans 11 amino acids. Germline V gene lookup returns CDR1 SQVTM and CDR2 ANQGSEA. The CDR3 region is CSASTTGELFF. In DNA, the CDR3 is TGCAGCGCATCGACTACCGGGGAGCTGTTTTTT.

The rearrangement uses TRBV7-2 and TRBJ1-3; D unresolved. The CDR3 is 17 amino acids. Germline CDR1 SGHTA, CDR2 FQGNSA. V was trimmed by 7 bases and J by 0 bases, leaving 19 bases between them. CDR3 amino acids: CASTWGRGINSGNTIYF. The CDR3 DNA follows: TGTGCCAGCACCTGGGGTCGGGGTATAAACTCTGGAAACACCATATATTTT. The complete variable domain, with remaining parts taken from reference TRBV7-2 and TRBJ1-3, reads GAGVSQSPSNKVTEKGKDVELRCDPISGHTALYWYRQSLGQGLEFLIYFQGNSAPDKSGLPSDRFSAERTGGSVSTLTIQRTQQEDSAVYLCASTWGRGINSGNTIYFGEGSWLTVV.